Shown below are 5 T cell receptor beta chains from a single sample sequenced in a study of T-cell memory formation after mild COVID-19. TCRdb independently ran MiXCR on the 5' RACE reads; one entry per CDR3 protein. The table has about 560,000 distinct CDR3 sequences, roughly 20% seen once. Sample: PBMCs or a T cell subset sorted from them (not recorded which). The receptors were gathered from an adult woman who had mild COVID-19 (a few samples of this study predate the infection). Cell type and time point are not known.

The CDR3 is CASSLSVQGHRETQYF. The CDR3 DNA is TGTGCCAGCAGCTTAAGTGTGCAGGGGCATCGGGAGACCCAGTACTTC. This chain connects TRBV7-9 to TRBJ2-5, with TRBD1 as a possible D gene (6 bases). The germline V gene encodes CDR1 SEHNR and CDR2 FQNEAQ (reference sequence). This CDR3 is 16 amino acids long. The V gene lost 2 bases and the J gene lost 5 bases, with 18 bases spanning the gap.

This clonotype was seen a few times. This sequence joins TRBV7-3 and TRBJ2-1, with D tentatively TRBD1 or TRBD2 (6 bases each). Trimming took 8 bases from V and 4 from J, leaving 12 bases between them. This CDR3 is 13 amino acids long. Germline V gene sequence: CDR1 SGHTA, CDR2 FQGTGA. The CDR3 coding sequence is TGTGCCAGCGGAGGGGGACGGTACAATGAGCAGTTCTTC. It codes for CASGGGRYNEQFF.

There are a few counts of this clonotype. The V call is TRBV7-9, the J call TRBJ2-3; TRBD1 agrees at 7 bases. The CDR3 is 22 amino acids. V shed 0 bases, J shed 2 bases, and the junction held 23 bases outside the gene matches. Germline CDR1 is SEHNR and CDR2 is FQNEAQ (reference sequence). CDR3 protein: CASSLASRLDRLIHWDTDTQYF. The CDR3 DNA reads TGTGCCAGCAGCTTAGCCAGTCGATTGGACAGGCTCATACACTGGGACACAGATACGCAGTATTTT.

CDR3 coding DNA: TGTGCCAGCAGTGAAGGGAGCCCCGATGGCACCGGGGAGCTGTTTTTT. Its translation is CASSEGSPDGTGELFF. V is TRBV6-4 and J is TRBJ2-2; maybe TRBD2 (5 bases). The CDR3 has 16 amino acids. Germline assignment: CDR1 MRHNA and CDR2 SNTAGT. V lost 3 bases and J 4 bases, leaving 15 bases between the germline ends.

CDR3 in DNA: TGCAGTGCTCCGGACGAAGCACGAAACAATGAGCAGTTCTTC. Translation gives CSAPDEARNNEQFF. V is TRBV20-1 and J is TRBJ2-1; D not certain. The CDR3 is 14 amino acids. Trimming pared 5 bases from V and 5 bases from J, leaving 16 bases between. CDR1 is DFQATT and CDR2 is SNEGSKA in the germline V gene (reference sequence).